This entry concerns a single TCR beta chain. Both 60 Vbeta primers and 13 Jbeta primers went into the PCR. TCRdb keeps only in-frame clones here, not all; method: immunoSEQ multiplex PCR. The sample includes tens of thousands of clones, around 74% of them seen just once. The sample comes from a study of cytomegalovirus exposure and HLA in healthy donors. Trimming removed 5 bases at V and 5 bases at J, with 19 bases between. In germline, CDR1 is SGHTA, CDR2 FQGNSA. This CDR3 comprises 16 residues. The TCR comes from a male donor in good health and CMV-seropositive. This rearrangement joins TRBV7-2 to TRBJ1-5; D is uncertain. Sequences were obtained from PBMCs. CDR3 sequence (DNA): TGTGCCAGCAGCGTAGGAGGTCCGCGGGCCCATCAGCCCCAGCATTTT. Translating it yields CASSVGGPRAHQPQHF. Full variable domain (remainder filled in from reference TRBV7-2 and TRBJ1-5): GAGVSQSPSNKVTEKGKDVELRCDPISGHTALYWYRQSLGQGLEFLIYFQGNSAPDKSGLPSDRFSAERTGGSVSTLTIQRTQQEDSAVYLCASSVGGPRAHQPQHFGDGTRLSIL.